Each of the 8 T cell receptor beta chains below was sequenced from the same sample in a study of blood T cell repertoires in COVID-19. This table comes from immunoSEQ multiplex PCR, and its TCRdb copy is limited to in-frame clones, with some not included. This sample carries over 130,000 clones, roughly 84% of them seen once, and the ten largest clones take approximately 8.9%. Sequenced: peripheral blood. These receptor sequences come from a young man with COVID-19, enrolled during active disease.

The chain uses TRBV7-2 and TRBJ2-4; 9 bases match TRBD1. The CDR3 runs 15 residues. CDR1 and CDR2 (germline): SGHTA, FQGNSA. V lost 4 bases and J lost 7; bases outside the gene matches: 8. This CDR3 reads CASSSPTGGVNIQYF. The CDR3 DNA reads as TGTGCCAGCAGCTCGCCGACAGGGGGGGTGAACATTCAGTACTTC.

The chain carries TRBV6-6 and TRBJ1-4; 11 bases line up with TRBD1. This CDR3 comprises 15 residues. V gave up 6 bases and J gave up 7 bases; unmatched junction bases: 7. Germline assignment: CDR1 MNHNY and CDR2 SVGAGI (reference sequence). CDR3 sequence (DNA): TGTGCCAGCAGAGAGGACAGGGGGCAAGGTGAAAAACTGTTTTTT. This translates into CASREDRGQGEKLFF.

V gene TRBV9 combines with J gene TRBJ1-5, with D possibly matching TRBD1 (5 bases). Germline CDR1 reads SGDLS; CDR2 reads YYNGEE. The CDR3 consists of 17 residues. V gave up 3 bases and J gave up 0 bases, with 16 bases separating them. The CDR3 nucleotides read TGTGCCAGCAGCGCTGGGGCAGGGCCATTTAGCAATCAGCCCCAGCATTTT. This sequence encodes CASSAGAGPFSNQPQHF.

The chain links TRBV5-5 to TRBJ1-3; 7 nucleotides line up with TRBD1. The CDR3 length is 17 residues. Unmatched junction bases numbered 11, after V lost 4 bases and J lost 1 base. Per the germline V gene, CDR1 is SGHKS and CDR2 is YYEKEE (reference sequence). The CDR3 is CASSPYPGQISGNTIYF. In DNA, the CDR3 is TGTGCCAGCAGCCCATACCCGGGACAGATTTCTGGAAACACCATATATTTT.

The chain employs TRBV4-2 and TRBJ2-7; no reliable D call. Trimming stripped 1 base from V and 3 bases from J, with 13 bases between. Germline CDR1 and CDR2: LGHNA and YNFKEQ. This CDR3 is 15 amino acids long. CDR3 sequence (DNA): TGTGCCAGCAGCCAAGGGGCTGATGCCCTCTACGAGCAGTACTTC. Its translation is CASSQGADALYEQYF.

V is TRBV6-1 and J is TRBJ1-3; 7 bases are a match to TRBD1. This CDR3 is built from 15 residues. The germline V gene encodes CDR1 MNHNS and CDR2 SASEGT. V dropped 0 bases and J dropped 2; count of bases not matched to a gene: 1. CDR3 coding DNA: TGTGCCAGCAGTGAAGCAGGGGGCACTGGAAACACCATATATTTT. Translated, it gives CASSEAGGTGNTIYF.

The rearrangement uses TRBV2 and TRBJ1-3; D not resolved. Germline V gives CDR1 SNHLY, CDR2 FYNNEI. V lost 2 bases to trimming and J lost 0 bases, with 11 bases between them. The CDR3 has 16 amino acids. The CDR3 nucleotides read TGTGCCAGCAGTGAAATATTCGGGAGCTCTGGAAACACCATATATTTT. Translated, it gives CASSEIFGSSGNTIYF. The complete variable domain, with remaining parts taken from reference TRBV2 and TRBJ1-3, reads EPEVTQTPSHQVTQMGQEVILRCVPISNHLYFYWYRQILGQKVEFLVSFYNNEISEKSEIFDDQFSVERPDGSNFTLKIRSTKLEDSAMYFCASSEIFGSSGNTIYFGEGSWLTVV.

The chain's CDR3 is CALGDEQYF. In DNA, the CDR3 is TGTGCCCTGGGAGACGAGCAGTACTTC. The chain recombines TRBV11-2 with TRBJ2-7, with a tentative D call TRBD2 (5 bases). V lost 11 bases and J 5 bases, leaving 7 bases between the germline ends. The CDR3 has 9 amino acids. Germline CDR1 reads SGHAT; CDR2 reads FQNNGV.